This record covers a single T cell receptor beta chain. The investigators reverse transcribed all of the isolated RNA, so they sequenced expressed TCRB transcripts. An average of about 3.57 million reads was obtained for naive, central memory and regulatory T cell samples. Some clones are missing from TCRdb's copy, which holds only in-frame ones; the method was immunoSEQ multiplex PCR. The data show about 330,000 clones, with roughly 11% seen just once and more than 0.015% held by the top ten. Trimming pared 6 bases from V and 0 bases from J, leaving 11 bases between. The CDR3 has 14 amino acids. Germline V CDR1 and CDR2: MNHEY, SMNVEV (reference sequence). This sample is part of a study of beta chain features in type 1 diabetes. Study as a whole: In age, gender and cell yields, patients were similar to healthy donors.

Sequenced input: naive CD4+ T cells from blood. The chain uses TRBV27 and TRBJ1-1; D unclear. The sequence derives from a woman in her 30s in good health. The CDR3 sequence is CASSSGSLNTEAFF. The CDR3 nucleotides are TGTGCCAGCAGCTCCGGGTCTTTGAACACTGAAGCTTTCTTT.